This is a list of T cell receptor beta chains from one sample in a study of T cell repertoires in cytomegalovirus infection. TCRdb processed the reads anew with MiXCR; each CDR3 protein has one entry. The sample consists of approximately 700,000 distinct CDR3 sequences, about 40% of them appearing once. The sequenced sample consisted of PBMCs. Receptors originate from a human donor in good health (CMV status not recorded). Some clones in this sample may be carry-over from other donors' samples. The CDR3 runs from the conserved cysteine through the conserved F or W.

v_gene	j_gene	CDR3aa
TRBV4-1	TRBJ2-7	CASSQGKGSYEQYF
TRBV2	TRBJ2-7	CASSEGETSGLEQYF
TRBV7-2	TRBJ2-3	CASSLHFSSHRTDTQYF
TRBV6-1	TRBJ2-3	CASSALAGGPADTQYF
TRBV7-2	TRBJ1-3	CASSSRHWSSGNTIYF
TRBV11-2	TRBJ2-1	CASSPTVGYNEQFF
TRBV20-1	TRBJ2-1	CSAFTSGRAFSSYNEQFF
TRBV20-1	TRBJ1-3	CSASSLGTASGNTIYF
TRBV7-2	TRBJ1-2	CASSPAAGVGYTF
TRBV28	TRBJ1-6	CASKGPDPYNSPLHF
TRBV19	TRBJ1-1	CASSLRGLGLNTEAFF
TRBV6-4	TRBJ1-5	CASSDVWGNQPQHF
TRBV7-2	TRBJ2-1	CASSSRAHNEQFF
TRBV19	TRBJ1-1	CASSIASGTEAFF
TRBV4-3	TRBJ1-5	CASSQDHMGGGQPQHF
TRBV7-2	TRBJ1-2	CASSLSSGKESYGYTF
TRBV12-3/TRBV12-4	TRBJ2-1	CASSLGIAGAYNEQFF
TRBV20-1	TRBJ2-7	CSAPITYEQYF
TRBV19	TRBJ2-7	CASSIGRGGSYEQYF
TRBV2	TRBJ2-1	CASSVEVSSYNEQFF
TRBV12-3/TRBV12-4	TRBJ1-1	CASSEVSEAFF
TRBV6-1	TRBJ1-2	CASRGSAGGYTF
TRBV6-4	TRBJ2-1	CASSDYFGGRTYNEQFF
TRBV7-6	TRBJ1-1	CASSLGQGAPEAFF
TRBV7-6	TRBJ2-3	CASSQIPKGVGTDTQYF
TRBV7-3	TRBJ2-5	CASSLFGQAVRETQYF
TRBV27	TRBJ2-3	CASSLERPIDTQYF
TRBV5-1	TRBJ1-2	CASSFGAEGNGYTF
TRBV7-6	TRBJ2-1	CASSDRDNYNEQFF
TRBV7-2	TRBJ1-5	CASSLVGTQNSNQPQHF
TRBV6-5	TRBJ2-1	CASSEAGTAYNEQFF
TRBV2	TRBJ2-7	CASSRAGQTYEQYF
TRBV12-3/TRBV12-4	TRBJ1-3	CASSGQGNSGNTIYF
TRBV7-6	TRBJ2-7	CASSLESGQGYEQYF
TRBV12-3/TRBV12-4	TRBJ2-1	CASSSGGQGEISQFF
TRBV6-5	TRBJ1-2	CASSQGIPQYGYTF
TRBV6-1	TRBJ1-4	CASTNYGTDNEKLFF
TRBV6-1	TRBJ2-1	CASSEKVHQGNNEQFF
TRBV29-1	TRBJ2-7	CSVEVADSYEQYF
TRBV12-3/TRBV12-4	TRBJ1-5	CASSGRGAGNQPQHF
TRBV19	TRBJ1-5	CASSIAEGAIQPQHF
TRBV4-2	TRBJ2-1	CASSQGTSGGREQFF
TRBV7-9	TRBJ1-2	CASSPLRDRGSRDYGYTF
TRBV28	TRBJ1-2	CATVEGAGYTF
TRBV7-9	TRBJ2-7	CASSSGTSGRASSYEQYF
TRBV20-1	TRBJ1-2	CSAVRVRGYGYTF
TRBV27	TRBJ2-2	CASSPQGGFGGELFF
TRBV5-1	TRBJ2-7	CASSLTPAGVGGSSYEQYF
TRBV12-3/TRBV12-4	TRBJ1-2	CASSPRAGLTAYYGYTF
TRBV6-6	TRBJ1-1	CASSYSPIGTEAFF
TRBV5-6	TRBJ1-4	CASSLGGEPEKLFF
TRBV6-1	TRBJ1-5	CASRTGNQPQHF
TRBV28	TRBJ2-7	CASSFGKVAGLYEQYF